Presented here are 15 T cell receptor beta chains from one specimen sequenced in a study of CD8 T cells in Susac syndrome. An input of roughly 0.5 to 1 ug of RNA was subjected to reverse transcription using random hexamers. TCRdb re-analysed the immunoSEQ multiplex PCR reads in MiXCR, keeping a single row per CDR3 protein. The data hold some 170,000 distinct CDR3 sequences, with around 96% observed a single time. The sample was CD4+ T cells from PBMCs. The receptors originated from a human donor in good health.

In DNA, the CDR3 is TGTGCCAGCACGTGGGCCAACGTCCTGACTTTC. As protein: CASTWANVLTF. This chain links TRBV25-1 with TRBJ2-6; no definite D call. Looked up from germline, CDR1 is MGHDK and CDR2 is SYGVNS. V lost 7 bases to trimming and J lost 5 bases, with 3 bases between them. CDR3 length equals 11 residues.

The chain is built from TRBV30 and TRBJ2-5, with 10 bases that match TRBD2. V dropped 0 bases and J dropped 2; count of bases not matched to a gene: 6. Germline lookup yields CDR1 GTSNPN and CDR2 SVGIG (reference sequence). The CDR3 length is 16 residues. In nucleotides, the CDR3 is TGTGCCTGGAGTGTACTCAGAGCGGGAGGGCAAGAGACCCAGTACTTC. It specifies CAWSVLRAGGQETQYF.

The J gene is TRBJ1-4, the V gene TRBV20-1; the D is unclear. This CDR3 has 13 residues. Germline CDR1 and CDR2: DFQATT and SNEGSKA (reference sequence). The V end was cut by 3 bases, the J end by 2 bases, with 7 bases between. CDR3 DNA: TGCAGTGCTAGCTCGGGCACTAATGAAAAACTGTTTTTT. Encoded protein: CSASSGTNEKLFF.

CDR3 in amino acids: CSARGTPNEQFF. DNA of the CDR3: TGCAGTGCTAGAGGGACGCCCAATGAGCAGTTCTTC. The rearrangement joins TRBV20-1 to TRBJ2-1; D is ambiguous. Trimming left V 1 base short and J 6 bases short, with 7 bases between. Germline CDR1 is DFQATT and CDR2 is SNEGSKA (reference sequence). This CDR3 is 12 amino acids long.

The V and J genes are TRBV12-3 or TRBV12-4 and TRBJ2-2; possibly TRBD2 for D (6 bases). V dropped 9 bases and J dropped 7 bases, with 12 bases sitting between them. There are 12 residues in the CDR3. CDR3 loop: CASGFGGGELFF. Written as DNA, the CDR3 is TGTGCCAGTGGATTCGGGGGCGGGGAGCTGTTTTTT.

This CDR3 reads CASSDSGTAAETQYF. DNA for the CDR3: TGTGCCAGCAGCGATTCAGGGACTGCGGCGGAGACCCAGTACTTC. This rearrangement joins TRBV7-2 to TRBJ2-5; the D gene is possibly TRBD2 (6 bases). The germline CDR1 and CDR2 sequences are SGHTA and FQGNSA. V was cut by 5 bases and J by 5 bases, with 18 bases left in between. The CDR3 spans 15 residues.

The rearrangement joins TRBV6-6 to TRBJ2-7; D remains ambiguous. In germline, CDR1 is MNHNY, CDR2 SVGAGI (reference sequence). This CDR3 comprises 15 residues. Trimming stripped 6 bases from V and 3 bases from J, with 18 bases between. The CDR3 bases are TGTGCCAGCAGCCGCCCAAATTCCCCTAACTACGAGCAGTACTTC. Translated, it gives CASSRPNSPNYEQYF.

This clonotype has a single count. The chain joins TRBV20-1 to TRBJ1-1; D unclear. V was shortened by 4 bases and J by 1 base, with 13 bases between the two germline ends. This CDR3 has 14 residues. CDR1 and CDR2 (germline): DFQATT, SNEGSKA (reference sequence). The CDR3 loop is CSATATGWNTEAFF. CDR3 nucleotides: TGCAGTGCTACGGCCACGGGCTGGAACACTGAAGCTTTCTTT.

This clonotype was observed once. The V and J genes are TRBV27 and TRBJ2-5; perhaps TRBD1 as D (7 bases). Germline CDR1 and CDR2: MNHEY and SMNVEV (reference sequence). The CDR3 is made up of 14 amino acids. V was cut by 5 bases and J by 5 bases, with 15 bases left in between. The CDR3 bases are TGTGCCAGCAGTAGATCGACAGGGAGGGAGACCCAGTACTTC. Residues: CASSRSTGRETQYF.

The chain combines TRBV15 with TRBJ2-3; the D gene is possibly TRBD1 (6 bases). This CDR3 spans 16 amino acids. The germline V and J ends were trimmed by 0 bases and 2 bases, with 12 bases remaining between them. The germline gives CDR1 LNHNV, CDR2 YYDKDF (reference sequence). CDR3 DNA sequence: TGTGCCACCAGCAGAGATTCCGACAGGAACACAGATACGCAGTATTTT. Protein: CATSRDSDRNTDTQYF.

The rearrangement links TRBV6-2 or TRBV6-3 to TRBJ2-1; 7 nucleotides align to TRBD1. Germline V gene data show CDR1 as MNHEY and CDR2 as SVGEGT. The length of the CDR3 is 13 residues. After removal of 0 bases from V and 8 bases from J, the junction contained 1 base not matched to a gene. In nucleotides, the CDR3 is TGTGCCAGCAGTTACTCGAGGGGGCATGAGCAGTTCTTC. The encoded protein is CASSYSRGHEQFF.

This clonotype was seen only once. The rearrangement uses TRBV20-1 and TRBJ2-1; 8 positions agree with TRBD2. V lost 2 bases and J lost 12; bases outside the gene matches: 3. The CDR3 sequence is 11 residues long. Germline V gives CDR1 DFQATT, CDR2 SNEGSKA (reference sequence). The CDR3 DNA follows: TGCAGTGCTAGACAGCGGGAGCGGCAGTTCTTC. This codes for CSARQRERQFF.

This chain connects TRBV30 to TRBJ1-2, with TRBD1 as a possible D gene (5 bases). Trimming pared 4 bases from V and 2 bases from J, leaving 8 bases between. CDR3 length: 12 amino acids. Germline loops: CDR1 GTSNPN, CDR2 SVGIG (reference sequence). The CDR3 DNA reads TGTGCCTGGACACAGGACAACTATGGCTACACCTTC. Its protein is CAWTQDNYGYTF.

The rearrangement joins TRBV11-3 to TRBJ2-3, with unresolved D. CDR3 length: 13 residues. Trimming left V 1 base short and J 4 bases short, with 6 bases between. The germline V gene has CDR1 SGHNT and CDR2 YENEEA. The CDR3 DNA reads TGTGCCAGCAGCTTAGTTTCCTCAGATACGCAGTATTTT. It translates to CASSLVSSDTQYF.

V and J are TRBV30 and TRBJ2-1; 9 nucleotides line up with TRBD1. The CDR3 spans 12 residues. J gave up 16 bases and V 2 bases, and 9 bases lay outside the gene matches. In germline, CDR1 is GTSNPN, CDR2 SVGIG (reference sequence). The CDR3 spells CAWSTGGGREFF. For the CDR3, the DNA is TGTGCCTGGAGTACAGGGGGCGGGAGAGAATTCTTC.